This section outlines one T cell receptor (beta chain) sequence together with its context. No antigen is known for it. The CDR3 contains 15 residues. V dropped 5 bases and J dropped 2 bases, with 13 bases sitting between them. The V gene's germline CDR1 is KGHDR and CDR2 SFDVKD. Then a second PCR, running about 6 to 12 cycles, was carried out with a sample-barcoded 5' primer and a J-beta primer mix. TCRdb independently ran MiXCR on the 5' RACE reads; one entry per CDR3 protein. This sample has about 720,000 distinct CDR3 sequences, with 22% found just once. The source of the sample is a study of blood T cells in healthy people across ages. The wider study: With template switching, about one barcoded beta molecule was captured per two T cells. Findings and caveats of the study: The study regarded diversity estimates from one million T cells as underestimates.

The receptor was derived from a man in his 70s in good health. The chain couples TRBV24-1 to TRBJ2-3; perhaps TRBD1 as D (5 bases). The sample consisted of blood. CDR3 amino acids: CATSGGRVFTDTQYF. DNA for the CDR3: TGTGCCACCAGTGGTGGCAGGGTATTCACAGATACGCAGTATTTT.